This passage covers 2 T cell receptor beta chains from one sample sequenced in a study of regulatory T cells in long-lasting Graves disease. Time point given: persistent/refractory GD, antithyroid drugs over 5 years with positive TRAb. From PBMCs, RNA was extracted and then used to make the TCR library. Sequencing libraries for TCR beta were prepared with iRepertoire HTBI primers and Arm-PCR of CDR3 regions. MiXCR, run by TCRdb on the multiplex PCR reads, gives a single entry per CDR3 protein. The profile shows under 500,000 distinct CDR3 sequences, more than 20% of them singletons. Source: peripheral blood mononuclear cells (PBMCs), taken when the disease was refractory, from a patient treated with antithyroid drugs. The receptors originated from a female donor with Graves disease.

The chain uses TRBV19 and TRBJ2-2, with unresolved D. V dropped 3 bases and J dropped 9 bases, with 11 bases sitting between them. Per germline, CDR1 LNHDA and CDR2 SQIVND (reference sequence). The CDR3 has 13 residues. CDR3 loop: CASSMSPDRELFF. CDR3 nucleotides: TGTGCCAGTAGTATGAGCCCCGACCGGGAGCTGTTTTTT.

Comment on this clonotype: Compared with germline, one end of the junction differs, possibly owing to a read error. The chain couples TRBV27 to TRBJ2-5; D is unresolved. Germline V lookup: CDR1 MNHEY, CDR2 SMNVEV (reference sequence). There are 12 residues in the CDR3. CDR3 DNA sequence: TGTGCCAGCAGGGGCAGACAAGAGGCCCAGTACTTC. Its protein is CASRGRQEAQYF.